These T cell receptor beta chains were read from a single sample in a study of T cell responses to AZD1222 COVID-19 vaccine. Clones were sequenced by immunoSEQ multiplex PCR, and TCRdb holds only the in-frame ones, with some missing. The table has about 90,000 clones, 90% to 95% seen once. Sequencing used peripheral blood, obtained on day 0 of MenACWY control vaccination. Receptor source: an adult in good health. The CDR3 runs from the conserved cysteine through the conserved F or W. Fields, in order: J gene, V gene, D gene, clone size, CDR3 protein, CDR3 DNA. D genes are given only for firm matches. The size of a clone is reported for some rows only, either as once, few or many, or as a class for expanded clones.

TRBJ2-7 TRBV5-3 . . CARSSYRDSYEQYF TGTGCCAGAAGCTCCTACAGGGACTCCTACGAGCAGTACTTC
TRBJ1-1 TRBV18 . . CASSPSSTGTEAFF TGTGCCAGCTCACCTTCCAGCACGGGCACTGAAGCTTTCTTT
TRBJ2-7 TRBV2 . few CASSEDRRSYEQYF TGTGCCAGCAGTGAAGATCGCCGCTCCTACGAGCAGTACTTC
TRBJ1-2 TRBV6-6 TRBD1 . CASSSTGGDYGYTF TGTGCCAGCAGCTCTACAGGGGGCGACTATGGCTACACCTTC
TRBJ1-1 TRBV28 . . CASRAGAGPIMAFF TGTGCCAGCAGGGCAGGTGCGGGGCCCATCATGGCTTTCTTT
TRBJ2-5 TRBV14 . . CASSQQTEETQYF TGTGCCAGCAGCCAACAAACAGAAGAGACCCAGTACTTC
TRBJ1-4 TRBV19 . . CASSRIGVDEKLFF TGTGCCAGTAGTAGGATTGGGGTCGACGAAAAACTGTTTTTT
TRBJ1-5 TRBV11-2 . . CASSRDDQPQHF TGTGCCAGCAGCCGTGACGATCAGCCCCAGCATTTT
TRBJ2-1 TRBV27 TRBD2 . CASSRGRDEQFF TGTGCCAGCAGCCGAGGGAGGGATGAGCAGTTCTTC
TRBJ2-1 TRBV5-8 TRBD1 . CASSAGTGAYNEQFF TGTGCCAGCAGCGCCGGGACAGGGGCCTACAATGAGCAGTTCTTC
TRBJ1-5 TRBV7-8 . . CASSLESGNNQPQHF TGTGCCAGCAGCTTAGAGTCTGGGAACAATCAGCCCCAGCATTTT
TRBJ1-3 TRBV24-1 . . CATSETGGNTIYF TGTGCCACCAGTGAAACAGGGGGAAACACCATATATTTT
TRBJ2-4 TRBV15 TRBD1 . CATSRDKSRGQIAKNIQYF TGTGCCACCAGCAGAGATAAATCTAGGGGGCAGATAGCCAAAAACATTCAGTACTTC
TRBJ1-1 TRBV4-2 . . CASSQDWGGDTEAFF TGTGCCAGCAGCCAAGATTGGGGCGGAGACACTGAAGCTTTCTTT
TRBJ2-5 TRBV27 TRBD2 . CASSTPGGGAQYF TGTGCCAGCAGTACTCCCGGCGGGGGGGCTCAGTACTTC
TRBJ1-5 TRBV7-9 . . CASSFGGIGPQPQHF TGTGCCAGCAGCTTCGGCGGAATAGGGCCTCAGCCCCAGCATTTT
TRBJ1-1 TRBV11-3 . . CASSLDPTKTEAFF TGTGCCAGCAGCTTAGATCCCACGAAGACTGAAGCTTTCTTT
TRBJ2-7 TRBV13 . . CASSFPRRGYEQYF TGTGCCAGCAGCTTCCCACGCAGGGGCTACGAGCAGTACTTC
TRBJ1-1 TRBV10-1 . . CASSEYGTPNTEAFF TGCGCCAGCAGTGAGTATGGGACACCGAACACTGAAGCTTTCTTT
TRBJ1-1 TRBV5-1 . . CASSLDFGGRDTEAFF TGCGCCAGCAGCTTGGATTTTGGGGGTAGGGACACTGAAGCTTTCTTT
TRBJ2-3 TRBV7-2 . once CASSTDSRPGRGFSDTQYF TGTGCCAGCAGCACAGATAGTAGGCCAGGGCGTGGATTTTCCGATACGCAGTATTTT
TRBJ1-2 TRBV5-1 . . CASSLVQGRYGYTF TGCGCCAGCAGCTTGGTTCAGGGACGCTATGGCTACACCTTC
TRBJ2-7 TRBV10-2 . . CASTGQTYEQYF TGCGCCAGCACCGGACAGACCTACGAGCAGTACTTC
TRBJ1-4 TRBV18 . . CASSPRTVATNEKLFF TGTGCCAGCTCGCCCCGGACCGTTGCAACTAATGAAAAACTGTTTTTT
TRBJ1-6 TRBV11-2 . . CASSLAEFMGSPLHF TGTGCCAGCAGCTTAGCGGAATTCATGGGTTCACCCCTCCACTTT
TRBJ2-7 TRBV18 . . CASSPATGQRYEQYF TGTGCCAGCTCACCCGCAACGGGACAACGCTACGAGCAGTACTTC
TRBJ1-1 TRBV12-3/TRBV12-4 . . CASSRQRDTEAFF TGTGCCAGCAGTCGACAGAGAGACACTGAAGCTTTCTTT
TRBJ2-2 TRBV5-5 . . CASSPAPTGTGELFF TGTGCCAGCAGCCCGGCACCGACAGGTACCGGGGAGCTGTTTTTT